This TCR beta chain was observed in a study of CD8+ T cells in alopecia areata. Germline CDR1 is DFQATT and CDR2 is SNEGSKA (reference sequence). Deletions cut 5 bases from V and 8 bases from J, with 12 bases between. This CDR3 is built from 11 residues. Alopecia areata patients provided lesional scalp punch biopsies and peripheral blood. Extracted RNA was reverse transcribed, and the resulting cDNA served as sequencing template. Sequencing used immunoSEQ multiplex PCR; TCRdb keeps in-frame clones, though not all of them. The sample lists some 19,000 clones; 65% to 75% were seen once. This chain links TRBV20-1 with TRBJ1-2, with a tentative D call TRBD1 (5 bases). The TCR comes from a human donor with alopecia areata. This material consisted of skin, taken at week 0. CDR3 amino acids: CSAYRDEGYTF. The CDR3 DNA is TGCAGTGCTTACCGGGACGAGGGCTACACCTTC.